This entry features one TCR beta chain sequence. This sample was included in a study of blood T cell repertoires in COVID-19. Study as a whole: Samples taken during acute and convalescent COVID-19 were collected in the United States, Italy and Spain. Sample material is recorded as cDNA or gDNA derived from T cells, B-cell-depleted T cells, or PBMCs.

CDR1 and CDR2 from the germline V gene are SQVTM and ANQGSEA. V was clipped by 5 bases and J by 9 bases; unmatched bases: 6. CDR3 length: 14 amino acids. As handled by the study authors: Estimated nucleated cell counts came from reference gene primer amplification. Profiled with immunoSEQ multiplex PCR; TCRdb holds only in-frame clones, not every one. Clonal size and the V and J genes are those of that table, whereas D and trimming came from the DNA. The sample includes around 30,000 clones, 70% to 90% seen only once; the top ten take around 12%. The chain recombines TRBV29-1 with TRBJ2-1; TRBD2 aligns across 14 bases. This TCR was recovered from a human donor in a cohort sampled during active COVID-19. The donor label of this sample is uncertain. Sequencing used peripheral blood. Written as DNA, the CDR3 is TGCAGCGTTCAAGGACTAGCGGGAGGTGGTGAGCAGTTCTTC. Translated, it gives CSVQGLAGGGEQFF.